This T cell receptor (beta chain) derives from a study of neurological immune-mediated disorders. V lost 0 bases to trimming and J lost 1 base; unmatched junction nucleotides: 0. This CDR3 has 16 amino acids. Per the germline V gene, CDR1 is SGHRS and CDR2 is YFSETQ. The cDNA was generated by 5'RACE with 10-nucleotide random UMIs. TCRdb recomputed calls from the 5' RACE reads with MiXCR, one row per CDR3 protein. The sample includes roughly 16,000 distinct CDR3 sequences, approximately 9.1% of them seen just once. This clonotype was seen many times. The J gene is TRBJ2-1, the V gene TRBV5-1, with 11 positions matching TRBD2. The sequencing sample was made of CD8+ T cells from blood. The clonotype was recovered from a man aged 45 to 65 in good health. CDR3: CASSLGLAGSYNEQFF. In DNA, the CDR3 is TGCGCCAGCAGCTTGGGACTAGCGGGATCCTACAATGAGCAGTTCTTC.